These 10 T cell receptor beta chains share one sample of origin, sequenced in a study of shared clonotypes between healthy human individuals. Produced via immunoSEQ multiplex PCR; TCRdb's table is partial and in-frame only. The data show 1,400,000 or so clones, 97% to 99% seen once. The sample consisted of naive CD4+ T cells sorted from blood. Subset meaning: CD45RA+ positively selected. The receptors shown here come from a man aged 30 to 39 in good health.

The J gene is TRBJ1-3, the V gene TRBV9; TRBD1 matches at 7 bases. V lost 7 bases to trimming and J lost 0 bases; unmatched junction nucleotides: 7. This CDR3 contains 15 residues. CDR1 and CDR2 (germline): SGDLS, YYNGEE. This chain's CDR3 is CASGWDSVSGNTIYF. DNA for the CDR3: TGTGCCAGCGGATGGGACAGTGTCTCTGGAAACACCATATATTTT.

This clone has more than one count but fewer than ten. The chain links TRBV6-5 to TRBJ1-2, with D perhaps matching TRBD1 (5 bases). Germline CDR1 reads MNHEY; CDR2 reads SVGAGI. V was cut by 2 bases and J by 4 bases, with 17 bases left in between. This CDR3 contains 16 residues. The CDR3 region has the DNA TGTGCCAGCAGTTACACGACAGCTCTGAATGTCTATGGCTACACCTTC. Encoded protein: CASSYTTALNVYGYTF.

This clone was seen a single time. The DNA of the CDR3 is TGCAGCGTTGGAGGCAGTACAGACTATGGCTACACCTTC. This gives the protein CSVGGSTDYGYTF. The V and J genes are TRBV29-1 and TRBJ1-2; D remains unclear. CDR1 and CDR2 (germline): SQVTM, ANQGSEA. V was shortened by 4 bases and J by 3 bases, with 12 bases between the two germline ends. This CDR3 has 13 residues.

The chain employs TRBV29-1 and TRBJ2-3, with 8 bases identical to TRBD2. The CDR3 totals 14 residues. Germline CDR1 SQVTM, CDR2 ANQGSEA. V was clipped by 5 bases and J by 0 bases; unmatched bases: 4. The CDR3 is CSVTRTSSTDTQYF. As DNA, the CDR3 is TGCAGCGTTACCCGGACTAGCAGCACAGATACGCAGTATTTT.

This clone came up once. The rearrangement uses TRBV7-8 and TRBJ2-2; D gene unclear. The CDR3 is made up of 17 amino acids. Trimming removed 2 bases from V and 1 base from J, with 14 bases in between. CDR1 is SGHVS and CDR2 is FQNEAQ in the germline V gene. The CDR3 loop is CASSLFLRRGNTGELFF. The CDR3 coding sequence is TGTGCCAGCAGCTTATTTCTAAGACGAGGGAACACCGGGGAGCTGTTTTTT.

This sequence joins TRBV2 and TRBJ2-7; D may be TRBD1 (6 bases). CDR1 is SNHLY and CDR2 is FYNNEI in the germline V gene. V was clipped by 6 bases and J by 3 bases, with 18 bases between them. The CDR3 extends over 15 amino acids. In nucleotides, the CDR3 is TGTGCCAGCAGCCCAGGACAGAGGGCCCTCTACGAGCAGTACTTC. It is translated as CASSPGQRALYEQYF.

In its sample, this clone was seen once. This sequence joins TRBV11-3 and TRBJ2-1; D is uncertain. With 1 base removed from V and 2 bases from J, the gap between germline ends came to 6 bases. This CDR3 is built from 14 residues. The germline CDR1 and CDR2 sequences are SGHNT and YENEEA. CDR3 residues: CASSLGATYNEQFF. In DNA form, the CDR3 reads TGTGCCAGCAGCTTAGGGGCTACCTACAATGAGCAGTTCTTC.

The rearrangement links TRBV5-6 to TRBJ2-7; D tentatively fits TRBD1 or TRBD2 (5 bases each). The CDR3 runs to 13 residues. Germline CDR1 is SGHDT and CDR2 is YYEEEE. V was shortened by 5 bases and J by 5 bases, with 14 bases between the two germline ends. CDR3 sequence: CASSRRDHDEQYF. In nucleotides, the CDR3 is TGTGCCAGCAGTCGCCGGGACCACGACGAGCAGTACTTC.

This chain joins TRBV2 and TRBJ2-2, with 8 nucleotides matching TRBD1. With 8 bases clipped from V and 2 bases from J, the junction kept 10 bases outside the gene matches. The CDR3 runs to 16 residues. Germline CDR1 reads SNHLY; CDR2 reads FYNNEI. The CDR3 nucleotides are TGTGCCAGCTGGGGTCACAGGGGGTTTAACACCGGGGAGCTGTTTTTT. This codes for CASWGHRGFNTGELFF.

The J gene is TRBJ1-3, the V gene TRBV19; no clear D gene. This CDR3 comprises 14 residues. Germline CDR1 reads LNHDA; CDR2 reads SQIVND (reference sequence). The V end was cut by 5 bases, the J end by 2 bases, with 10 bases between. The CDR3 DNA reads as TGTGCCAGTAGTGCACCCGGGACTGGAAACACCATATATTTT. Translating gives CASSAPGTGNTIYF.